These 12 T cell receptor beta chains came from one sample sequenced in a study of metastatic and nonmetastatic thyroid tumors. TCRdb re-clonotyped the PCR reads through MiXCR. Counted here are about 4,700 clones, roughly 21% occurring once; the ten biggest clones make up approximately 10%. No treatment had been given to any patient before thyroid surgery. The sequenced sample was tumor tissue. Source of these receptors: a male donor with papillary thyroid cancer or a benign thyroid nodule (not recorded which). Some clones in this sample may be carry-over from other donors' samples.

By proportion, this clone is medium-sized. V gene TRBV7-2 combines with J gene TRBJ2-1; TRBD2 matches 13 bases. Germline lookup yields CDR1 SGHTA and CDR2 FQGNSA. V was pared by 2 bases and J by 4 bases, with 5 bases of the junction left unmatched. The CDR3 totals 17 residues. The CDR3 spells CASSLSLAGGGYNEQFF. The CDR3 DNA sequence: TGTGCCAGCAGCTTATCACTAGCGGGAGGGGGGTACAATGAGCAGTTCTTC.

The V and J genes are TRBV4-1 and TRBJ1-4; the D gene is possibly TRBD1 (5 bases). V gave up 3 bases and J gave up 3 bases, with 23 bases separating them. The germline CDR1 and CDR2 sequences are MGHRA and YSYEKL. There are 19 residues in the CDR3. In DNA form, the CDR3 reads TGCGCCAGCAGCCATCCTGAAGATGCGATGTGGGGACCTAATGAAAAACTGTTTTTT. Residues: CASSHPEDAMWGPNEKLFF.

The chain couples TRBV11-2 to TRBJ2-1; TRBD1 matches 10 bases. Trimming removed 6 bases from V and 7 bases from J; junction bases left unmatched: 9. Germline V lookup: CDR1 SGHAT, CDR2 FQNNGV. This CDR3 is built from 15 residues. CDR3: CASRRGTGVSNEQFF. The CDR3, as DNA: TGTGCCAGCAGACGAGGGACAGGGGTATCGAATGAGCAGTTCTTC.

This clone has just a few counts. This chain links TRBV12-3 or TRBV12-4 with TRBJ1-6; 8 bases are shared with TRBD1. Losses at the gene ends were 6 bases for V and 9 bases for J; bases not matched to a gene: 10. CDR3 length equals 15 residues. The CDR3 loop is CASRTGANIASPLHF. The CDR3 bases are TGTGCCAGCAGGACAGGGGCTAATATCGCTTCACCCCTCCACTTT.

The DNA of the CDR3 is TGTGCCAGCTCTCCGACAGGGGGGTTTGGCTACACCTTC. The encoded protein is CASSPTGGFGYTF. The chain employs TRBV28 and TRBJ1-2; 9 bases fit TRBD1. This CDR3 contains 13 residues. Germline loops: CDR1 MDHEN, CDR2 SYDVKM. V lost 8 bases to trimming and J lost 7 bases; unmatched junction nucleotides: 8.

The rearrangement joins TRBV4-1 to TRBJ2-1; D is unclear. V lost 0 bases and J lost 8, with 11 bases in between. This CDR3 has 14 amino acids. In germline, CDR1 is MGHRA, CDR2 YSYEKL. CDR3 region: CASSQDNAWHEQFF. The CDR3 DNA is TGCGCCAGCAGCCAAGACAACGCCTGGCATGAGCAGTTCTTC.

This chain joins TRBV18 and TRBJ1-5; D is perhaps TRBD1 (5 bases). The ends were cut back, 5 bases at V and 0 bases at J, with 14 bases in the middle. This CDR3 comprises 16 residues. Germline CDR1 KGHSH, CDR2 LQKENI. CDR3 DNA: TGTGCCAGCTCAGAGACCGGGGGTGGTAGCAATCAGCCCCAGCATTTT. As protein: CASSETGGGSNQPQHF. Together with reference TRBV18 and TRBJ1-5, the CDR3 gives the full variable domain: NAGVMQNPRHLVRRRGQEARLRCSPMKGHSHVYWYRQLPEEGLKFMVYLQKENIIDESGMPKERFSAEFPKEGPSILRIQQVVRGDSAAYFCASSETGGGSNQPQHFGDGTRLSIL.

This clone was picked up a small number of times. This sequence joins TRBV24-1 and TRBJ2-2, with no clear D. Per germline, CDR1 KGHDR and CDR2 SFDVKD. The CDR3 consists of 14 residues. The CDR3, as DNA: TGTGCAAACAGTGACCCCGGTACGGACGGGGAGCTGTTTTTT. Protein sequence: CANSDPGTDGELFF.

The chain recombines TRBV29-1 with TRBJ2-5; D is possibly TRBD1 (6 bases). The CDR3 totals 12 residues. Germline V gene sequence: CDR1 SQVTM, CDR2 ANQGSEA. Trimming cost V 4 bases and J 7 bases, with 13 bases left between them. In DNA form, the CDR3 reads TGCAGCGTTGCTCAGGGGCTAGGGACCCAGTACTTC. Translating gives CSVAQGLGTQYF.

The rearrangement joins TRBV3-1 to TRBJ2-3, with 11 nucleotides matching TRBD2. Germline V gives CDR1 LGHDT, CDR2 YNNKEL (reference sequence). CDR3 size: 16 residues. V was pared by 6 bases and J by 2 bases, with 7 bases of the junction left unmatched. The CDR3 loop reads CASSFGLAGITDTQYF. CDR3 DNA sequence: TGTGCCAGCAGTTTCGGACTAGCGGGTATCACAGATACGCAGTATTTT.

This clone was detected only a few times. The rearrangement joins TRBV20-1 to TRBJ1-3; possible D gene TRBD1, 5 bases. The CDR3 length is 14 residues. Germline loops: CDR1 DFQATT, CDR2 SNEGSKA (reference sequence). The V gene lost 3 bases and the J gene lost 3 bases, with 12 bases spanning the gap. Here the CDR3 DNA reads TGCAGTGCTAGGGGGGGAGTTTATGGAAACACCATATATTTT. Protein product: CSARGGVYGNTIYF.

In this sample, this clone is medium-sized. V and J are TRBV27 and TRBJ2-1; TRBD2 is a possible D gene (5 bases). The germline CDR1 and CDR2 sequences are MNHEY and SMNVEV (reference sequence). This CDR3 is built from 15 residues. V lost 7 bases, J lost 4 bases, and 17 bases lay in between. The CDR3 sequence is CASTPRLTPYNEQFF. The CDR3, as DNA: TGTGCCAGCACCCCTCGACTAACCCCATACAATGAGCAGTTCTTC.